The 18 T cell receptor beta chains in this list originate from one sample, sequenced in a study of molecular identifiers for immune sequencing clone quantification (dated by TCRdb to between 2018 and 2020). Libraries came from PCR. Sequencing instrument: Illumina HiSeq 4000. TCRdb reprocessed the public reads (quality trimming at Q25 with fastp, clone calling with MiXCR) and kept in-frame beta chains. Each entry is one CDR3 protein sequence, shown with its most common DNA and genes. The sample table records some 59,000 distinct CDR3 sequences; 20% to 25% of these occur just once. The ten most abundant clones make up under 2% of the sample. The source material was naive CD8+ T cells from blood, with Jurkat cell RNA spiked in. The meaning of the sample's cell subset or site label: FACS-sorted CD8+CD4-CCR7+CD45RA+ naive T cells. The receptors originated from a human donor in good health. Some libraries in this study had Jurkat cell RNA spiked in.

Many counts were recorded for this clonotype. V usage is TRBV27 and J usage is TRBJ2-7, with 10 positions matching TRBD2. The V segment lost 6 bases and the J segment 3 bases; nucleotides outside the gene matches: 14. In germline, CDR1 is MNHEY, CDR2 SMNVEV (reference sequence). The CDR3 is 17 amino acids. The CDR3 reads CASSHLAGVLSGYEQYF. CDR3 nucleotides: TGTGCCAGCAGCCACCTAGCGGGAGTATTGTCTGGCTACGAGCAGTACTTC.

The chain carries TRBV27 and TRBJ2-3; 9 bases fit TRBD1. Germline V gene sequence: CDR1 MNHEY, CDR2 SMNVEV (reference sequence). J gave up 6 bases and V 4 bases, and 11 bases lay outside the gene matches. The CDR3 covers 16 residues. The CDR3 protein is CASSSRTGVGLDTQYF. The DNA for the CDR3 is TGTGCCAGCAGTTCCAGGACAGGGGTGGGGCTGGATACGCAGTATTTT.

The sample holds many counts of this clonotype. This CDR3 reads CASSMGQGLAYEQYF. CDR3 coding DNA: TGTGCCAGTAGTATGGGACAGGGGCTCGCCTACGAGCAGTACTTC. This chain joins TRBV19 and TRBJ2-7, with 10 positions matching TRBD1. Trimming removed 3 bases from V and 2 bases from J; junction bases left unmatched: 4. This CDR3 is built from 15 residues. CDR1 and CDR2 from the germline V gene are LNHDA and SQIVND (reference sequence).

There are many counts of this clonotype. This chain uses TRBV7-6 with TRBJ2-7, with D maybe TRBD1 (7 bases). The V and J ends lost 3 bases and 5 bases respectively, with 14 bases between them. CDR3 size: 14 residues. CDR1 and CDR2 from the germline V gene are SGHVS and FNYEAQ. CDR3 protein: CASSFQGGGDEQYF. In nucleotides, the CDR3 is TGTGCCAGCAGCTTCCAGGGGGGTGGCGACGAGCAGTACTTC.

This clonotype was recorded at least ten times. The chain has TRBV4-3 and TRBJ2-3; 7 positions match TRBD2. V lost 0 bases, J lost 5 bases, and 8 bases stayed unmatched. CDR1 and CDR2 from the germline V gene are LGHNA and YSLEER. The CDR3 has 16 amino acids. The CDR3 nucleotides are TGCGCCAGCAGCCAAGATCGCGGGGGTTCAGGAGATACGCAGTATTTT. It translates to CASSQDRGGSGDTQYF.

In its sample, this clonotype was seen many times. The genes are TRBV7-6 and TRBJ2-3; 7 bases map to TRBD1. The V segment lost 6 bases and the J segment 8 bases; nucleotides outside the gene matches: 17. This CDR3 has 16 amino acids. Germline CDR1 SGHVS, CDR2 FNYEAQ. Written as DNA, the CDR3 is TGTGCCAGCAGTTTCCGGACAGGTGGGGAAGTGGGTACGCAGTATTTT. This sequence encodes CASSFRTGGEVGTQYF.

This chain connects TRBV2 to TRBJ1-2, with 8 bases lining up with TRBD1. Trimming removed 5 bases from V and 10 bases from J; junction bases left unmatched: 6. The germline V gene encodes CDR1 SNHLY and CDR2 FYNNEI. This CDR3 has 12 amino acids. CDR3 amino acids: CASSSGQGAYTF. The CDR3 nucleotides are TGTGCCAGCAGTTCCGGACAGGGAGCCTACACCTTC.

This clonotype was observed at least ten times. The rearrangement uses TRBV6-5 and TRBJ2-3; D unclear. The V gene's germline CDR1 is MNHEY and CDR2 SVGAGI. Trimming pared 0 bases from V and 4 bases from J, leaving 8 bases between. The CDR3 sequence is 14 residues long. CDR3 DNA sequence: TGTGCCAGCAGTTACTCGAGGATGCCAGATACGCAGTATTTT. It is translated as CASSYSRMPDTQYF.

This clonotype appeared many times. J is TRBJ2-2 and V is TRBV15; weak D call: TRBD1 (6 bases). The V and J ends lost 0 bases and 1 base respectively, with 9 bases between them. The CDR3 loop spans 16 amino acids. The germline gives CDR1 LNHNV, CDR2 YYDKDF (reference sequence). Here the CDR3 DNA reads TGTGCCACCAGCAGAGAACGGGGACAGAACACCGGGGAGCTGTTTTTT. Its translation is CATSRERGQNTGELFF.

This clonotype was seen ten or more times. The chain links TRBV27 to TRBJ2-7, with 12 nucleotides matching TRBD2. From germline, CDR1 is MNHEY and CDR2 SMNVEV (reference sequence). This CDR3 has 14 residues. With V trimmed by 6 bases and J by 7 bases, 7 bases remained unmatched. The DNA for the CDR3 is TGTGCCAGCAGGAAACTAGCGGGAGGTTATGAGCAGTACTTC. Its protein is CASRKLAGGYEQYF.

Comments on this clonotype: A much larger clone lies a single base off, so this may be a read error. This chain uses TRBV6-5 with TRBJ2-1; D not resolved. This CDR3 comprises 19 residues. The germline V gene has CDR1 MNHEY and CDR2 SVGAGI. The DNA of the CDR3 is TGTGCCAGCAGTTACACCCCGGAGAAGGATCCCAGCTCCTACAATGGGCAGTTCTTC. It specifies CASSYTPEKDPSSYNGQFF.

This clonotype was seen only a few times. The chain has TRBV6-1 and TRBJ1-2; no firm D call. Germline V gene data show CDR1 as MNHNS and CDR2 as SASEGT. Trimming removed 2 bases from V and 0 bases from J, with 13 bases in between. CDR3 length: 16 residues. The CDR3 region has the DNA TGTGCCAGCAGTGAATGGACGGATTACCCTAACTATGGCTACACCTTC. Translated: CASSEWTDYPNYGYTF.

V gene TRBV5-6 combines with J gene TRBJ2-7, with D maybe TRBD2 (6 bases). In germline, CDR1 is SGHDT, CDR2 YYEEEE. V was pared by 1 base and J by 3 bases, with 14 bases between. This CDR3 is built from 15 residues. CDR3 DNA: TGTGCCAGCAGCTTGTTAGCGGCCCCACTCTACGAGCAGTACTTC. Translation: CASSLLAAPLYEQYF. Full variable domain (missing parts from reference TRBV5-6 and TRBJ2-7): DAGVTQSPTHLIKTRGQQVTLRCSPKSGHDTVSWYQQALGQGPQFIFQYYEEEERQRGNFPDRFSGHQFPNYSSELNVNALLLGDSALYLCASSLLAAPLYEQYFGPGTRLTVT.

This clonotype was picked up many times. CDR3 coding DNA: TGTGCCAGCAGTTCCGGGGGGGGGTTCTACGAGCAGTACTTC. Its translation: CASSSGGGFYEQYF. The V and J genes are TRBV27 and TRBJ2-7; TRBD2 matches at 8 bases. This CDR3 has 14 amino acids. The germline V gene has CDR1 MNHEY and CDR2 SMNVEV (reference sequence). Trimming removed 4 bases from V and 3 bases from J; junction bases left unmatched: 5.

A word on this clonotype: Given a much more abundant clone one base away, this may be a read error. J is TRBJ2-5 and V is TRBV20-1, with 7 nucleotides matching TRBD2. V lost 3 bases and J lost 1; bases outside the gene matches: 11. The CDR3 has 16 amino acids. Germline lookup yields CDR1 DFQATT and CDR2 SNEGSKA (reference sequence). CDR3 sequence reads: CSASTPGLPLQETQYF. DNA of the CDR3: TGCAGTGCTAGTACCCCGGGACTACCTCTCCAAGAGACCCAGTACTTC.

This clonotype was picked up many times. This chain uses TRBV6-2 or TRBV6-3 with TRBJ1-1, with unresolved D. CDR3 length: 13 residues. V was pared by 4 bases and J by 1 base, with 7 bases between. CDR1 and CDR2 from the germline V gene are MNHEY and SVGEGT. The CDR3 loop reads CASSSTQNTEAFF. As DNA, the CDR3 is TGTGCCAGCAGTTCTACACAGAACACTGAAGCTTTCTTT.

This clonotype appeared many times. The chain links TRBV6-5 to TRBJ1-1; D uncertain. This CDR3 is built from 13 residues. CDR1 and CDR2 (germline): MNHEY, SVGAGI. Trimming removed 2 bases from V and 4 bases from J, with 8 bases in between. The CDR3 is CASSYARSTEAFF. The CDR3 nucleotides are TGTGCCAGCAGTTACGCCCGGAGCACTGAAGCTTTCTTT.

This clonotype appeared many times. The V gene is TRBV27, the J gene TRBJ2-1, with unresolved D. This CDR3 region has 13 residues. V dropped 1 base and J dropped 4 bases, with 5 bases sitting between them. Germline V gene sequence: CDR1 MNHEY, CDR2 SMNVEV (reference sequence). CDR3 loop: CASSLYSYNEQFF. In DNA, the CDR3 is TGTGCCAGCAGTTTATACAGTTACAATGAGCAGTTCTTC.